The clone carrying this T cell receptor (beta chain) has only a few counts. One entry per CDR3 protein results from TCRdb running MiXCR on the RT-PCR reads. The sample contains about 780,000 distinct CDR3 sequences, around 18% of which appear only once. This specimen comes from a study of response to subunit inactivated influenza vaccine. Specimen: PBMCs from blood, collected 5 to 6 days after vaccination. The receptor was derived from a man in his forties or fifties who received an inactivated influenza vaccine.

The CDR3 is CASSQAPGGHNSYEQYF. The DNA for the CDR3 is TGTGCCAGCAGCCAAGCCCCCGGGGGACACAACTCCTACGAGCAGTACTTC. The chain carries TRBV14 and TRBJ2-7; D is perhaps TRBD1 or TRBD2 (6 bases each). Germline V CDR1 and CDR2: SGHDN, FVKESK. Trimming removed 1 base at V and 0 bases at J, with 16 bases between. The CDR3 length is 17 residues.